This TCR beta chain stems from a study of cytomegalovirus exposure and HLA in healthy donors. The CDR3 is 15 residues long. CDR1 and CDR2 from the germline V gene are LNHDA and SQIVND (reference sequence). The V gene lost 1 base and the J gene lost 7 bases, with 16 bases spanning the gap. The study's findings and limits: When a later analysis was performed, an Asian-associated ancestry cluster reportedly had fewer N-insertions than the approximately 600-donor mean.

This clone has only one observation. Its target is unknown. Use of 60 Vbeta and 13 Jbeta primers characterized the PCR. Generated by immunoSEQ multiplex PCR, the TCRdb table keeps only in-frame clones and is missing some. This table has about 180,000 clones, 70% to 80% appearing once. The source material was PBMCs. The V gene is TRBV19, the J gene TRBJ1-1; D might be TRBD1 (5 bases). The sequence was obtained from an older woman in good health and CMV-seropositive. The CDR3 spells CASSIVGAGRVEAFF. In DNA form, the CDR3 reads TGTGCCAGTAGTATAGTAGGGGCAGGCCGGGTTGAAGCTTTCTTT.